This TCR beta chain is from a study of blood T cell repertoires in COVID-19. Whole-study context: Spain, Italy and the United States supplied samples that represented acute and convalescent COVID-19.

Trimming removed 10 bases from V and 0 bases from J; junction bases left unmatched: 6. The CDR3 extends over 15 amino acids. Germline V gene data show CDR1 as LNHDA and CDR2 as SQIVND (reference sequence). TCRdb's copy holds only in-frame clones and misses some; the assay was immunoSEQ multiplex PCR. This repertoire shows some 74,000 clones, approximately 83% found once; its top ten account for 40% to 45%. This clone was counted a few times. The chain uses TRBV19 and TRBJ1-5; 10 bases agree with TRBD1. The material sequenced was peripheral blood. This clonotype originated in a man at least 80 years old with acute or convalescent COVID-19. CDR3 protein: CATTGQGISNQPQHF. The CDR3 coding sequence is TGTGCCACCACGGGACAGGGGATTAGCAATCAGCCCCAGCATTTT.